This T cell receptor (beta chain) comes out of a study of blood T cells in healthy people across ages. Points from the study as a whole: Per million T cells, the diversity of TCR beta decreased roughly linearly as age advanced.

The CDR3 sequence is 11 residues long. V was pared by 7 bases and J by 11 bases, with 6 bases of the junction left unmatched. Germline V gene lookup returns CDR1 GTSNPN and CDR2 SVGIG (reference sequence). Healthy Caucasian individuals from Russia aged roughly 6 to 95 served as donors. As concerns this clonotype: Its antigen is currently unknown.

A J-beta primer mix and a sample-barcoded 5' primer were used in a second PCR of roughly 7 to 12 cycles. Each TCR beta cDNA got a 12-nucleotide random molecular identifier. TCRdb reprocessed the 5' RACE reads with MiXCR, giving one entry per CDR3 protein. The table shows 710,000 or so distinct CDR3 sequences, with over 20% occurring only once. The clonotype originates from a man aged 65-85 years in good health. The sample was blood. The chain carries TRBV30 and TRBJ2-3, with TRBD2 matching 10 bases. CDR3 nucleotide sequence: TGTGCCTATCAACTAGCGGGAAGGCAGTATTTT. It translates to CAYQLAGRQYF. Full variable domain (rest looked up from reference TRBV30 and TRBJ2-3): SQTIHQWPATLVQPVGSPLSLECTVEGTSNPNLYWYRQAAGRGLQLLFYSVGIGQISSEVPQNLSASRPQDRQFILSSKKLLLSDSGFYLCAYQLAGRQYFGPGTRLTVL.